Presented here are 15 T cell receptor beta chains from one specimen sequenced in a study of PD-1 blockade in classical Hodgkin lymphoma. Each patient relapsed following autologous stem cell transplantation, and prior brentuximab vedotin exposure differed. Here immunoSEQ multiplex PCR was the method, and the copy in TCRdb shows in-frame clones only, minus some. In the table there are 90,000 or so clones, about nine tenths of which are singletons. The source material was peripheral blood mononuclear cells (PBMCs), sampled before the second cycle of nivolumab. These receptors all stem from a human donor with classical Hodgkin lymphoma.

This chain joins TRBV28 and TRBJ2-7; perhaps D is TRBD1 or TRBD2 (6 bases each). V was shortened by 3 bases and J by 0 bases, with 12 bases between the two germline ends. The CDR3 length is 15 residues. The germline gives CDR1 MDHEN, CDR2 SYDVKM. The CDR3 is CASSFQGGSSYEQYF. CDR3 DNA sequence: TGTGCCAGCAGTTTTCAAGGGGGGAGCTCCTACGAGCAGTACTTC.

The V gene is TRBV29-1, the J gene TRBJ2-1, with 11 positions matching TRBD1. Germline CDR1 reads SQVTM; CDR2 reads ANQGSEA. This CDR3 comprises 14 residues. V trimming: 4 bases; J trimming: 8 bases; junction bases outside the gene matches: 7. In DNA, the CDR3 is TGCAGCGTTGCCCGGACAGGGGGCTCTTATGAGCAGTTCTTC. Amino acids: CSVARTGGSYEQFF.

This clone was seen a single time. The genes are TRBV19 and TRBJ2-7; perhaps TRBD1 as D (6 bases). Trimming shortened V by 3 bases and J by 3 bases, and 9 bases separated the two germline ends. This CDR3 is built from 13 residues. The germline V gene encodes CDR1 LNHDA and CDR2 SQIVND (reference sequence). CDR3 in DNA: TGTGCCAGTAGTATGCAGGGGAGCTACGAGCAGTACTTC. It yields the protein CASSMQGSYEQYF.

This chain links TRBV10-3 with TRBJ1-4; 7 bases are a match to TRBD1. Germline V gives CDR1 ENHRY, CDR2 SYGVKD. The CDR3 runs 15 residues. Trimming removed 3 bases from V and 3 bases from J; junction bases left unmatched: 4. The DNA of the CDR3 is TGTGCCATCAGTGAATCGACAGGGCCTAATGAAAAACTGTTTTTT. Its protein product is CAISESTGPNEKLFF.

The chain joins TRBV16 to TRBJ1-1; D is uncertain. CDR3 length: 15 amino acids. From germline, CDR1 is KGHSY and CDR2 FQNENV. Trimming left V 0 bases short and J 0 bases short, with 8 bases between. Here the CDR3 DNA reads TGTGCCAGCAGCCAATCGCGCAGCATGAACACTGAAGCTTTCTTT. This sequence encodes CASSQSRSMNTEAFF. The full variable domain, its missing parts supplied by reference TRBV16 and TRBJ1-1, is GEEVAQTPKHLVRGEGQKAKLYCAPIKGHSYVFWYQQVLKNEFKFLISFQNENVFDETGMPKERFSAKCLPNSPCSLEIQATKLEDSAVYFCASSQSRSMNTEAFFGQGTRLTVV.

This clone was detected once. The chain is built from TRBV11-3 and TRBJ2-1, with 10 bases lining up with TRBD2. There are 16 residues in the CDR3. V shed 2 bases, J shed 2 bases, and the junction held 3 bases outside the gene matches. The V gene's germline CDR1 is SGHNT and CDR2 YENEEA. The CDR3 loop is CASSLRSGRAYNEQFF. In DNA, the CDR3 is TGTGCCAGCAGCTTACGAAGCGGGAGGGCCTACAATGAGCAGTTCTTC.

The chain uses TRBV5-1 and TRBJ2-7; D gene unclear. Per the germline V gene, CDR1 is SGHRS and CDR2 is YFSETQ. The CDR3 consists of 14 residues. With 0 bases removed from V and 2 bases from J, the gap between germline ends came to 9 bases. The chain's CDR3 is CASSLAVYPYEQYF. The CDR3 region has the DNA TGCGCCAGCAGCTTGGCCGTGTATCCCTACGAGCAGTACTTC.

The chain couples TRBV28 to TRBJ2-7; TRBD2 agrees at 8 bases. V dropped 6 bases and J dropped 3; count of bases not matched to a gene: 13. Germline V gene sequence: CDR1 MDHEN, CDR2 SYDVKM. The CDR3 is 16 residues long. As DNA, the CDR3 is TGTGCCAGCAGACCGGTCGGGGTGGCGGGAGGCTACGAGCAGTACTTC. As protein: CASRPVGVAGGYEQYF.

This clone was picked up one time. This chain uses TRBV19 with TRBJ1-4; possible D gene TRBD1, 5 bases. Looked up from germline, CDR1 is LNHDA and CDR2 is SQIVND (reference sequence). V gave up 9 bases and J gave up 6 bases, with 17 bases separating them. CDR3 length: 14 amino acids. Here the CDR3 reads CASQFSGGDEKLFF. CDR3 nucleotides: TGTGCCAGCCAGTTTTCGGGGGGTGATGAAAAACTGTTTTTT.

The CDR3 sequence is CSAPDRYEQYF. The CDR3 DNA sequence: TGCAGTGCTCCAGACAGATACGAGCAGTACTTC. This chain uses TRBV20-1 with TRBJ2-7; D possibly corresponds to TRBD1 (5 bases). The CDR3 loop spans 11 amino acids. V lost 5 bases, J lost 4 bases, and 9 bases lay in between. CDR1 is DFQATT and CDR2 is SNEGSKA in the germline V gene (reference sequence).

This chain uses TRBV11-2 with TRBJ1-1; D may be TRBD1 (6 bases). From germline, CDR1 is SGHAT and CDR2 FQNNGV. Trimming cost V 0 bases and J 0 bases, with 17 bases left between them. The CDR3 is 18 amino acids. This CDR3 reads CASSLEWDQGRMNTEAFF. The CDR3 bases are TGTGCCAGCAGCTTAGAATGGGACCAGGGGCGAATGAACACTGAAGCTTTCTTT. Full variable domain (remainder filled in from reference TRBV11-2 and TRBJ1-1): EAGVAQSPRYKIIEKRQSVAFWCNPISGHATLYWYQQILGQGPKLLIQFQNNGVVDDSQLPKDRFSAERLKGVDSTLKIQPAKLEDSAVYLCASSLEWDQGRMNTEAFFGQGTRLTVV.

The gene calls are TRBV5-6 and TRBJ1-5; TRBD1 aligns across 9 bases. The V segment lost 1 base and the J segment 7 bases; nucleotides outside the gene matches: 9. The length of the CDR3 is 16 residues. Germline V gives CDR1 SGHDT, CDR2 YYEEEE. The CDR3 bases are TGTGCCAGCAGCTTGTCCCGGGACAGGGATTGGCAGCCCCAGCATTTT. It yields the protein CASSLSRDRDWQPQHF.

The V gene is TRBV19, the J gene TRBJ1-1; D possibly corresponds to TRBD1 (5 bases). V was clipped by 3 bases and J by 1 base, with 15 bases between them. Germline V gives CDR1 LNHDA, CDR2 SQIVND (reference sequence). This CDR3 has 16 residues. CDR3 in amino acids: CASSIQAGSGNTEAFF. The CDR3 DNA sequence: TGTGCCAGTAGTATTCAGGCAGGGTCAGGGAACACTGAAGCTTTCTTT.

This chain connects TRBV6-6 to TRBJ1-5; 11 bases are shared with TRBD1. Unmatched junction bases numbered 3, after V lost 2 bases and J lost 6 bases. The CDR3 extends over 15 amino acids. Germline-derived CDR1 and CDR2 are MNHNY and SVGAGI (reference sequence). Here the CDR3 reads CASSYGQGASQPQHF. The CDR3, as DNA: TGTGCCAGCAGTTACGGACAGGGGGCGAGTCAGCCCCAGCATTTT.

This chain joins TRBV6-5 and TRBJ2-7; tentatively, D is TRBD1 or TRBD2 (5 bases each). Between the trimmed V and J ends, which lost 8 bases and 6 bases, there was a span of 11 bases. The CDR3 has 11 amino acids. Germline V lookup: CDR1 MNHEY, CDR2 SVGAGI. As DNA, the CDR3 is TGTGCCAGCGGGGGAGTGGGCGAGCAGTACTTC. Its protein product is CASGGVGEQYF.